The T cell receptor (beta chain) described here comes from a study of blood T cell repertoires in COVID-19. Assay: immunoSEQ multiplex PCR; the TCRdb copy retains only in-frame clones and omits some. The table lists approximately 240,000 clones, 80% to 85% of them singletons, with roughly 2.3% in the top ten. The V gene's germline CDR1 is SGHKS and CDR2 YYEKEE (reference sequence). The V end lost 4 bases, the J end lost 4 bases, and 22 bases lay between the germline ends. CDR3 length: 17 amino acids. The chain recombines TRBV5-5 with TRBJ2-3; the D gene is possibly TRBD2 (5 bases). The sequence was collected from a woman aged 60-75 years with acute or convalescent COVID-19. The sample comprised peripheral blood. Written as DNA, the CDR3 is TGTGCCAGCAGCCCGAGAGGGCCAGGCCCTATCGCAGATACGCAGTATTTT. Protein product: CASSPRGPGPIADTQYF.